This entry describes one TCR beta chain. Assay used: immunoSEQ multiplex PCR; TCRdb lists only in-frame clones, some missing. The data show a few hundred thousand clones, over 75% seen once. The data derive from a study of blood T cell repertoires in COVID-19. At the level of the study: Nucleic acid was either cDNA or gDNA, and it came from T cells, B-cell-depleted T cells, or PBMCs.

Germline V gene sequence: CDR1 MDHEN, CDR2 SYDVKM. The V end lost 6 bases, the J end lost 6 bases, and 17 bases lay between the germline ends. There are 14 residues in the CDR3. Recovery among Cohort 3 donors was established by two negative PCRs, clearance, or symptom resolution. Sequencing used PBMCs or T cells enriched from blood (not recorded which). This clonotype was sampled from a woman aged 45-65 years who had recovered from COVID-19. The chain carries TRBV28 and TRBJ1-2; D might be TRBD1 (6 bases). The chain's CDR3 is CASSLVGGAHGYTF. The CDR3 nucleotides are TGTGCCAGCAGCCTGGTCGGGGGGGCACATGGCTACACCTTC.